The rows below give T cell receptor beta chains drawn from one sample of a study of shared clonotypes between healthy human individuals. Only in-frame clones appear in the TCRdb table, and some are missing; sequencing was by immunoSEQ multiplex PCR. The sample carries about 1.5 million clones, about 98% recorded once. The sample taken for sequencing was naive CD4+ T cells sorted from blood. The receptors here all came from a man aged 25 to 40 in good health. The CDR3 runs from the conserved cysteine through the conserved F or W. A D gene is named only where the DNA matches it firmly.

d_call j_call v_call cdr3_nt cdr3_aa
. TRBJ1-3 TRBV5-4 TGTGCCACAGCCGGAGGTTACTCTGGAAACACCATATATTTT CATAGGYSGNTIYF
. TRBJ2-7 TRBV5-4 TGTGCCAGCAGCTTGGTTCTAGCAGGCGAGCAGTACTTC CASSLVLAGEQYF
. TRBJ1-2 TRBV27 TGTGCCAGCAGTCATGGACGGGGCTATGGCTACACCTTC CASSHGRGYGYTF
. TRBJ2-3 TRBV7-9 TGTGCCAGCAGCTTCCCTCTCCTCCGTGGCACAGATACGCAGTATTTT CASSFPLLRGTDTQYF
. TRBJ2-5 TRBV28 TGTGCCAGCAGTCTCCCCTATAGTGGGAGTGGAGAGACCCAGTACTTC CASSLPYSGSGETQYF
. TRBJ1-1 TRBV28 TGTGCCAACTCCGCGGCCTTGAACACTGAAGCTTTCTTT CANSAALNTEAFF
. TRBJ2-6 TRBV29-1 TGCAGCGTCCCCTCGGGCTCTGGGGCCAACGTCCTGACTTTC CSVPSGSGANVLTF
. TRBJ1-1 TRBV9 TGTGCCAGCAGCGTAGCCATGATGGGGTCTCTGGGGAACACTGAAGCTTTCTTT CASSVAMMGSLGNTEAFF
TRBD2 TRBJ2-4 TRBV28 TGTGCCAGCAGTCAAACTAGCGCTCTAGCCAAAAACATTCAGTACTTC CASSQTSALAKNIQYF
. TRBJ2-2 TRBV5-8 TGTGCCAGCAGCTTGAGTGGGACAATCACCGGGGAGCTGTTTTTT CASSLSGTITGELFF
. TRBJ2-2 TRBV27 TGTGCCAGCCGTCATCGAGGGGCTAACACCGGGGAGCTGTTTTTT CASRHRGANTGELFF
. TRBJ2-1 TRBV7-2 TGTGCCAGCAGCTTAACCGTAAGGCGGCACAATGAGCAGTTCTTC CASSLTVRRHNEQFF
. TRBJ1-2 TRBV19 TGTGCCAGTAGTCTACCGTCGGAATATGGCTACACCTTC CASSLPSEYGYTF
. TRBJ2-1 TRBV29-1 TGCAGCGTTGATTCGACGAGAAAGCAGTTCTTC CSVDSTRKQFF
TRBD2 TRBJ2-1 TRBV6-1 TGTGCCAGCAGTGAAGCGGGAGGGGACAATGAGCAGTTCTTC CASSEAGGDNEQFF
TRBD1 TRBJ1-5 TRBV28 TGTGCCAGCAGTAGCCGGGACAGGAGATATAGCAATCAGCCCCAGCATTTT CASSSRDRRYSNQPQHF
TRBD1 TRBJ1-1 TRBV11-2 TGTGCCAGCAGCTTACGACAGGGTATGAACACTGAAGCTTTCTTT CASSLRQGMNTEAFF
. TRBJ2-7 TRBV7-9 TGTGCCAGCAGCTTAAGACAAAGGGGCCACGAGCAGTACTTC CASSLRQRGHEQYF
. TRBJ2-3 TRBV25-1 TGTGCCAGCAGTGAATCTCGGGGGAGTAAGACAGATACGCAGTATTTT CASSESRGSKTDTQYF
. TRBJ2-1 TRBV7-8 TGTGCCAGCAGCTCGGGACTGAGATACAATGAGCAGTTCTTC CASSSGLRYNEQFF
TRBD1 TRBJ2-7 TRBV18 TGTGCCAGCTCACCGAGGACAGGATCTGGCTACGAGCAGTACTTC CASSPRTGSGYEQYF
. TRBJ2-7 TRBV6-5 TGTGCCAGCAGTTCCGGGACTCAAGGCCCCCTCTACGAGCAGTACTTC CASSSGTQGPLYEQYF